This record covers a single TCR beta chain. Its target is not known. The data are from a study of CD8 T cells in Susac syndrome. Whole-study findings and limits: Only a relatively small number of individuals were included in the TCR sequencing and HLA analysis.

A quantity of about 0.5 to 1 ug RNA underwent reverse transcription using random hexamers. Amplification of TCR beta CDR3 by immunoSEQ multiplex PCR spanned 54 Vbeta and 13 Jbeta. Each CDR3 protein gets one entry after TCRdb re-called the immunoSEQ multiplex PCR reads with MiXCR. This table has fewer than 350,000 distinct CDR3 sequences, about 82% appearing once. Bulk CD8+ and CD4+ cells came from magnetic negative isolation; CD8+ TEMRA by FACS. The sample taken for sequencing was CD8+ T cells from PBMCs. This TCR came from a human donor with multiple sclerosis.

The CDR3 nucleotides read TGTGCCAGCAGTTACGACAGGGACCACGAGCAGTACTTC. Translated, it gives CASSYDRDHEQYF. This chain uses TRBV5-4 with TRBJ2-7; 7 positions match TRBD1. Germline values: CDR1 SGHNT, CDR2 YYREEE (reference sequence). CDR3 length: 13 residues. The trim removed 5 bases at V and 5 bases at J, leaving 7 bases unmatched.